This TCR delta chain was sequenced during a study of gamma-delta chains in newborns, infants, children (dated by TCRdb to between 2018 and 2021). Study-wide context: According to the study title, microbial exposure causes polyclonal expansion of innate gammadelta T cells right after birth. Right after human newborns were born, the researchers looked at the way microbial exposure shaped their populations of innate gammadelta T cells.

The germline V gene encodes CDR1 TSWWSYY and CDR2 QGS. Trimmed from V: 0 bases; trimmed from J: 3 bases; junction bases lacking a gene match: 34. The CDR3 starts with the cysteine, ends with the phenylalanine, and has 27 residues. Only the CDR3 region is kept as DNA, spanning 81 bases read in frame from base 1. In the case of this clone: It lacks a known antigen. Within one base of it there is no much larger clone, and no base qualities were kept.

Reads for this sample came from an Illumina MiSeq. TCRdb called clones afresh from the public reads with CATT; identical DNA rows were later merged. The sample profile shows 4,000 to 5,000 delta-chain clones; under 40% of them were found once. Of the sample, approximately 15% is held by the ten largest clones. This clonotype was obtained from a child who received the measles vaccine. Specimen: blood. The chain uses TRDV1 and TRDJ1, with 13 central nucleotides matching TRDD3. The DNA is TGTGCTCTTGGGGAACTGGTTTCCCACATTACTCTATTACTGGGGGATACGGGTCTTGCTAGACCCGATAAACTCATCTTT. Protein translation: CALGELVSHITLLLGDTGLARPDKLIF.